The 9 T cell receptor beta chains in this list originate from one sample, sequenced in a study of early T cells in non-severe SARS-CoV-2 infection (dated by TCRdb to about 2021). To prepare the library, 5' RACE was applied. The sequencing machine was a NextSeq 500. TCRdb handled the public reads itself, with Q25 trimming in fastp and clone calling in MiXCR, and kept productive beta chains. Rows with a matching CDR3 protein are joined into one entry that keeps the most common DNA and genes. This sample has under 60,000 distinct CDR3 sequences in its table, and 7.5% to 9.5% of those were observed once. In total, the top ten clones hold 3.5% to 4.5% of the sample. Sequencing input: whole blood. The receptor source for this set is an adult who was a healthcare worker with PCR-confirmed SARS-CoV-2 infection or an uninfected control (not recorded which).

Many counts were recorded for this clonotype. The CDR3 DNA follows: TGCGCCAGCAGCTCGTATATCTCTGGGGCCAACGTCCTGACTTTC. Its translation: CASSSYISGANVLTF. This sequence joins TRBV5-1 and TRBJ2-6, with D unclear. Germline V gene lookup returns CDR1 SGHRS and CDR2 YFSETQ. This CDR3 contains 15 residues. V gave up 3 bases and J gave up 0 bases, with 7 bases separating them. Full variable domain (missing parts from reference TRBV5-1 and TRBJ2-6): KAGVTQTPRYLIKTRGQQVTLSCSPISGHRSVSWYQQTPGQGLQFLFEYFSETQRNKGNFPGRFSGRQFSNSRSEMNVSTLELGDSALYLCASSSYISGANVLTFGAGSRLTVL.

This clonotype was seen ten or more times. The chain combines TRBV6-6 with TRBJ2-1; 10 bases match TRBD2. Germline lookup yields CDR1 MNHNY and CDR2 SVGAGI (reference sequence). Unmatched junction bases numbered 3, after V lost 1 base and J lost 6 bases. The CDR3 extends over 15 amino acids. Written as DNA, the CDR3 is TGTGCCAGCAGTTACTTCCAGCGGGGGGGCAATGAGCAGTTCTTC. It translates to CASSYFQRGGNEQFF.

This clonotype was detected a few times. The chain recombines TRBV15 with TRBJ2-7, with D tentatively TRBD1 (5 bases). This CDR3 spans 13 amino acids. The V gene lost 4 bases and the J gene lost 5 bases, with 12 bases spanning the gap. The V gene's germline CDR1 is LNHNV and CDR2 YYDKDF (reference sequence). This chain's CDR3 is CATSNTGPDEQYF. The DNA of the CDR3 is TGTGCCACCAGCAACACAGGCCCGGACGAGCAGTACTTC.

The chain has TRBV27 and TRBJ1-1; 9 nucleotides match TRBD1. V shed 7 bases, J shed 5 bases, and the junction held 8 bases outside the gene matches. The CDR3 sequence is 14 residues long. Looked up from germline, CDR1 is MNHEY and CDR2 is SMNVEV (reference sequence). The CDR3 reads CASTKTGGRTEAFF. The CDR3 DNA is TGTGCCAGCACCAAGACAGGGGGTCGGACTGAAGCTTTCTTT.

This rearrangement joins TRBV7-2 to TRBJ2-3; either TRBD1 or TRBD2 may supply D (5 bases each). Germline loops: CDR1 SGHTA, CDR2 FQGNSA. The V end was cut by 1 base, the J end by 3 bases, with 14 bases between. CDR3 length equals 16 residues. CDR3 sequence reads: CASSLGGNGLTDTQYF. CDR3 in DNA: TGTGCCAGCAGCTTAGGGGGGAACGGCCTGACAGATACGCAGTATTTT.

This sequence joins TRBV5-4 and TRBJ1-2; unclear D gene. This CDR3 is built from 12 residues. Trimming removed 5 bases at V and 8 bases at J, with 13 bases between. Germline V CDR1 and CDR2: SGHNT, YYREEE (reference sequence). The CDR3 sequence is CASRHSDRGYTF. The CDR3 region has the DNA TGTGCCAGCAGGCATTCGGACCGGGGCTACACCTTC.

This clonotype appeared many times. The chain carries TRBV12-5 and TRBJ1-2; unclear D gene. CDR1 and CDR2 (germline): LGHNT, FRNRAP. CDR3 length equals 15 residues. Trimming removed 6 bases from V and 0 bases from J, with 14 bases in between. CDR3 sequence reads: CASGRSGLANYGYTF. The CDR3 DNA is TGTGCTAGTGGCCGAAGCGGGTTAGCTAACTATGGCTACACCTTC.

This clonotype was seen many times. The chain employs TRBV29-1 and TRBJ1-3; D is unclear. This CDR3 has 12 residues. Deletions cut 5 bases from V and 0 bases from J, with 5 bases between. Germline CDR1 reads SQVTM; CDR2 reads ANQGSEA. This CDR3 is CSVIDSGNTIYF. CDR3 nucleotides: TGCAGCGTTATAGACTCTGGAAACACCATATATTTT.

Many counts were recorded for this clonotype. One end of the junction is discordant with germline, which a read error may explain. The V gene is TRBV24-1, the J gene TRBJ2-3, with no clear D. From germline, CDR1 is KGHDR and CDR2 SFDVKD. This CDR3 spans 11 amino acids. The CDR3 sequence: CATSYRSLLPF. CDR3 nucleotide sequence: TGTGCCACCAGTTATCGGTCGTTGCTACCCTTT.